The source of this T cell receptor beta chain is a study of blood T cell repertoires in COVID-19. Study-level information: In each case, the material was cDNA or gDNA derived from T cells, B-cell-depleted T cells, or PBMCs.

Only in-frame clones appear in the TCRdb table, and some are missing; sequencing was by immunoSEQ multiplex PCR. This sample yields roughly 460,000 clones, of which 70% to 90% are seen a single time; 0.7% to 0.85% belongs to the top ten. CDR1 is SGHAT, CDR2 FQNNGV, per germline. The CDR3 contains 16 residues. Losses at the gene ends were 1 base for V and 6 bases for J; bases not matched to a gene: 8. V is TRBV11-2 and J is TRBJ2-3, with TRBD2 matching 9 bases. The receptor was derived from a man between 18 and 35 years old with COVID-19, enrolled during active disease. What was sequenced was peripheral blood. The DNA of the CDR3 is TGTGCCAGCAGCTTAGGTCGGTCTAGCGGGGCCGATACGCAGTATTTT. Residues: CASSLGRSSGADTQYF.